This passage covers 20 T cell receptor beta chains from one sample sequenced in a study of resident and recirculating memory T cells in vitiligo. Using immunoSEQ multiplex PCR, the repertoire was profiled, and TCRdb retains in-frame clones only, with some absent. The table has 40,000 to 50,000 clones, around 90% seen once. Material for sequencing was blood. Receptors were obtained from a male donor with vitiligo.

This chain uses TRBV27 with TRBJ2-7; TRBD1 agrees at 7 bases. Trimming removed 3 bases from V and 6 bases from J; junction bases left unmatched: 11. CDR1 is MNHEY and CDR2 is SMNVEV in the germline V gene (reference sequence). The length of the CDR3 is 15 residues. DNA of the CDR3: TGTGCCAGCAGTTTCGGGACAGCCTTTGGAATCGAGCAGTACTTC. It translates to CASSFGTAFGIEQYF.

V is TRBV27 and J is TRBJ2-4, with D perhaps matching TRBD1 (6 bases). This CDR3 comprises 16 residues. CDR1 and CDR2 (germline): MNHEY, SMNVEV (reference sequence). Trimming shortened V by 7 bases and J by 4 bases, and 20 bases separated the two germline ends. The DNA of the CDR3 is TGTGCCAGCAAAACGTACAGGGCAGACGAGAAAAACATTCAGTACTTC. As protein: CASKTYRADEKNIQYF.

The rearrangement joins TRBV5-1 to TRBJ2-1; D is unresolved. Trimming removed 2 bases from V and 5 bases from J, with 14 bases in between. The CDR3 spans 15 residues. The germline gives CDR1 SGHRS, CDR2 YFSETQ. Here the CDR3 DNA reads TGCGCCAGCAGCTTACAGCCTAACCGAGACAATGAGCAGTTCTTC. Translating gives CASSLQPNRDNEQFF. Complete variable domain (other parts from reference TRBV5-1 and TRBJ2-1): KAGVTQTPRYLIKTRGQQVTLSCSPISGHRSVSWYQQTPGQGLQFLFEYFSETQRNKGNFPGRFSGRQFSNSRSEMNVSTLELGDSALYLCASSLQPNRDNEQFFGPGTRLTVL.

The chain is built from TRBV5-1 and TRBJ2-3; 7 bases align to TRBD2. V trimming: 2 bases; J trimming: 6 bases; junction bases outside the gene matches: 9. CDR3 length: 15 residues. Germline values: CDR1 SGHRS, CDR2 YFSETQ. CDR3 in amino acids: CASSFQATSRDTQYF. CDR3 nucleotides: TGCGCCAGCAGCTTCCAGGCGACTAGCCGGGATACGCAGTATTTT.

The chain links TRBV6-1 to TRBJ1-1; a weak D match, TRBD1 (5 bases). The CDR3 is 12 residues long. Germline CDR1 reads MNHNS; CDR2 reads SASEGT. V lost 1 base and J lost 11, with 11 bases in between. The DNA of the CDR3 is TGTGCCAGCAGTGAAGTTCGGGGGAGGGCTTTCTTT. This sequence encodes CASSEVRGRAFF.

The J gene is TRBJ1-6, the V gene TRBV5-6, with D uncertain. Trimming cost V 0 bases and J 7 bases, with 8 bases left between them. Germline CDR1 SGHDT, CDR2 YYEEEE. The CDR3 runs 14 residues. The CDR3 loop reads CASSLEQKNSPLHF. CDR3 bases: TGTGCCAGCAGCTTGGAACAGAAGAATTCACCCCTCCACTTT. Based on the CDR3 plus reference TRBV5-6 and TRBJ1-6, the full variable domain is DAGVTQSPTHLIKTRGQQVTLRCSPKSGHDTVSWYQQALGQGPQFIFQYYEEEERQRGNFPDRFSGHQFPNYSSELNVNALLLGDSALYLCASSLEQKNSPLHFGNGTRLTVT.

CDR3 bases: TGTGCCAGCAGTTACGAGTCGAACACTGAAGCTTTCTTT. Its translation: CASSYESNTEAFF. The J gene is TRBJ1-1, the V gene TRBV6-6; no clear D gene. The V gene's germline CDR1 is MNHNY and CDR2 SVGAGI (reference sequence). The CDR3 covers 13 residues. The V end was cut by 2 bases, the J end by 1 base, with 5 bases between.

The chain uses TRBV6-5 and TRBJ1-1; D gene uncertain. CDR1 and CDR2 from the germline V gene are MNHEY and SVGAGI. Trimming removed 4 bases from V and 0 bases from J, with 9 bases in between. This CDR3 has 14 residues. The DNA of the CDR3 is TGTGCCAGCAGTTCAACTACGATGAACACTGAAGCTTTCTTT. Amino acid sequence: CASSSTTMNTEAFF.

This chain joins TRBV30 and TRBJ2-7, with a possible D match to TRBD2 (6 bases). V lost 5 bases and J 1 base, leaving 15 bases between the germline ends. Per germline, CDR1 GTSNPN and CDR2 SVGIG (reference sequence). The CDR3 is 14 amino acids. The CDR3 nucleotides read TGTGCCTGGCGAACTGGGGACTGGTCCTACGAGCAGTACTTC. Protein: CAWRTGDWSYEQYF. Full variable domain (outside the CDR3, taken from reference TRBV30 and TRBJ2-7): SQTIHQWPATLVQPVGSPLSLECTVEGTSNPNLYWYRQAAGRGLQLLFYSVGIGQISSEVPQNLSASRPQDRQFILSSKKLLLSDSGFYLCAWRTGDWSYEQYFGPGTRLTVT.

This chain links TRBV7-6 with TRBJ2-2; D is possibly TRBD1 (6 bases). The V gene's germline CDR1 is SGHVS and CDR2 FNYEAQ. Trimming stripped 7 bases from V and 6 bases from J, with 21 bases between. The CDR3 extends over 16 amino acids. CDR3 amino acids: CASTYIGGQVAGELFF. CDR3 DNA: TGTGCCAGCACCTATATAGGGGGTCAGGTCGCCGGGGAGCTGTTTTTT.

Details on this clone: The junction differs from germline at one of its ends, possibly a read error. This chain links TRBV7-9 with TRBJ1-3; no clear D gene. The CDR3 contains 12 residues. Germline assignment: CDR1 SEHNR and CDR2 FQNEAQ (reference sequence). The DNA of the CDR3 is TGTGCCAGCAGCTTAAATCACGGGATTTTTGATTTT. Translated: CASSLNHGIFDF.

The gene calls are TRBV7-2 and TRBJ2-1; D might be TRBD2 (7 bases). The CDR3 length is 15 residues. CDR1 SGHTA and CDR2 FQGNSA come from the germline V gene. Trimming left V 3 bases short and J 4 bases short, with 13 bases between. CDR3 coding DNA: TGTGCCAGCAGCTTGTCGGGGGGCGCGTACAATGAGCAGTTCTTC. Translated, it gives CASSLSGGAYNEQFF.

This chain connects TRBV19 to TRBJ2-7, with 10 bases matching TRBD2. The germline CDR1 and CDR2 sequences are LNHDA and SQIVND (reference sequence). After removal of 2 bases from V and 3 bases from J, the junction contained 22 bases not matched to a gene. This CDR3 contains 21 residues. This chain's CDR3 is CASSISSGGARSSSWDYEQYF. CDR3 sequence (DNA): TGTGCCAGTAGTATATCGAGCGGGGGGGCCAGAAGTAGTTCCTGGGACTACGAGCAGTACTTC.

The chain is built from TRBV11-3 and TRBJ2-2; D remains unclear. The V and J ends lost 5 bases and 5 bases respectively, with 9 bases between them. CDR1 and CDR2 from the germline V gene are SGHNT and YENEEA. The CDR3 sequence is 13 residues long. DNA for the CDR3: TGTGCCAGCAGCCCAGGTGGTACCGGGGAGCTGTTTTTT. It codes for CASSPGGTGELFF.

V gene TRBV15 combines with J gene TRBJ2-1, with TRBD2 identical over 7 bases. Germline assignment: CDR1 LNHNV and CDR2 YYDKDF (reference sequence). Trimming cost V 5 bases and J 8 bases; bases outside gene matches: 15. The length of the CDR3 is 16 residues. In DNA, the CDR3 is TGTGCCACCAGCGGTCTTGGGAGCGGGGCTGGGGATGAGCAGTTCTTC. Translation: CATSGLGSGAGDEQFF.

The V gene is TRBV27, the J gene TRBJ1-2; D is unresolved. Trimming cost V 4 bases and J 4 bases, with 10 bases left between them. The CDR3 contains 13 residues. Germline CDR1 reads MNHEY; CDR2 reads SMNVEV (reference sequence). In nucleotides, the CDR3 is TGTGCCAGCAGTTCCTGGGGAGGCTATGGCTACACCTTC. Protein: CASSSWGGYGYTF.

The rearrangement uses TRBV7-6 and TRBJ1-2; tentative D call: TRBD1 (6 bases). Germline values: CDR1 SGHVS, CDR2 FNYEAQ. Trimming shortened V by 1 base and J by 4 bases, and 13 bases separated the two germline ends. This CDR3 has 15 amino acids. This CDR3 is CASSLGQGSAYGYTF. CDR3 bases: TGTGCCAGCAGCTTAGGGCAGGGGTCTGCCTATGGCTACACCTTC.

The gene calls are TRBV5-1 and TRBJ1-1; tentatively, D is TRBD1 (6 bases). The germline V and J ends were trimmed by 1 base and 3 bases, with 10 bases remaining between them. The CDR3 spans 14 residues. Germline loops: CDR1 SGHRS, CDR2 YFSETQ. The CDR3 DNA reads as TGCGCCAGCAGCTTGTCAGGGGTGGACACTGAAGCTTTCTTT. The encoded protein is CASSLSGVDTEAFF.

The chain employs TRBV2 and TRBJ1-3, with a weak D call TRBD1 (6 bases). Germline CDR1 SNHLY, CDR2 FYNNEI. V was trimmed by 6 bases and J by 5 bases, leaving 14 bases between them. The CDR3 is 14 residues long. CDR3 DNA sequence: TGTGCCAGCAGGGAAACAGGGCTAAGAAACACCATATATTTT. Translated, it gives CASRETGLRNTIYF.

The chain is built from TRBV7-2 and TRBJ2-7; D possibly corresponds to TRBD2 (6 bases). This CDR3 region has 15 residues. V was trimmed by 4 bases and J by 0 bases, leaving 13 bases between them. In germline, CDR1 is SGHTA, CDR2 FQGNSA. The CDR3, as DNA: TGTGCCAGCAGCTCCTACAAGACTAGCTCCTACGAGCAGTACTTC. Its translation: CASSSYKTSSYEQYF.